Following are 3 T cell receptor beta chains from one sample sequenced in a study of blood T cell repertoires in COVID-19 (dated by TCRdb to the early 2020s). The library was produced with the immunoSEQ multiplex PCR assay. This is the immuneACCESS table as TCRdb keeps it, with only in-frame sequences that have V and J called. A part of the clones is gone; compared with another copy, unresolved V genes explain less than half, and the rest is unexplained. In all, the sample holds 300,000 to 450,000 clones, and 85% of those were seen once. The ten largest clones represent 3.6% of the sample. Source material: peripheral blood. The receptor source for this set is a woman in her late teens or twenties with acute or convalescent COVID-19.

The CDR3 sequence is CASSFTRSAYEQYF. For the CDR3, the DNA is TGTGCCAGCAGCTTTACCAGGTCCGCCTACGAGCAGTACTTC. The V call is TRBV11-2, the J call TRBJ2-7, with D hard to call. Germline lookup yields CDR1 SGHAT and CDR2 FQNNGV. Trimming pared 3 bases from V and 2 bases from J, leaving 11 bases between. The CDR3 has 14 residues.

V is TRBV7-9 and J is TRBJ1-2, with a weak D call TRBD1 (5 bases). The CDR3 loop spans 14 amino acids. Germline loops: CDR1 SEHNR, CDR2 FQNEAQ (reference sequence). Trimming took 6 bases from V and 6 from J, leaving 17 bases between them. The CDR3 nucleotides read TGTGCCAGCAGTAGACAGTTACAGGTGGATGGCTACACCTTC. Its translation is CASSRQLQVDGYTF.

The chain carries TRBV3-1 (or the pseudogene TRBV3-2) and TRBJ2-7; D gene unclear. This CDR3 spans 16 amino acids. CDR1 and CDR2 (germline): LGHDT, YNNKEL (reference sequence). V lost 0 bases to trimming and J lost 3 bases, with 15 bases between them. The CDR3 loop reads CASSQDFSLGSYEQYF. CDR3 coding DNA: TGTGCCAGCAGCCAAGATTTTAGTCTAGGAAGCTACGAGCAGTACTTC.